This TCR beta chain came from a study of blood T cells in healthy people across ages. At the level of the study: About one barcoded beta molecule per two T cells was the capture yield of template switching.

At least 7 million PBMCs were isolated per sample. The second PCR ran about 6 to 11 cycles with a sample-barcoded 5' primer and J-beta primers. With 12 random nucleotides, a template-switch adaptor tagged each individual cDNA molecule. One entry per CDR3 protein, called by TCRdb with MiXCR from the 5' RACE reads. The data hold roughly 800,000 distinct CDR3 sequences, with more than 45% observed a single time. As to this clonotype: Its antigen is still unknown.

General study results and limits: Researchers deemed the diversity estimates from one million T cells underestimates.

Germline V gives CDR1 SGHTA, CDR2 FQGTGA. The CDR3 extends over 15 amino acids. Trimming left V 1 base short and J 6 bases short, with 16 bases between. This receptor was obtained from a man in his thirties or forties in good health. This sequence joins TRBV7-3 and TRBJ2-7, with D possibly being TRBD1 or TRBD2 (5 bases each). Sequencing was done on a sample of blood. CDR3 loop: CASSLRGSRASEQYF. The CDR3 DNA sequence: TGTGCCAGCAGCTTAAGGGGGTCAAGGGCGAGCGAGCAGTACTTC.